This entry lists 22 T cell receptor beta chains sequenced from one sample in a study of identical twins' blood T cells. TCRdb processed the 5' RACE reads anew with MiXCR; each CDR3 protein has one entry. The sample includes roughly 380,000 distinct CDR3 sequences, roughly 28% of them seen just once. Sequencing input: PBMCs. The receptors stem from a woman between 18 and 50 years old in good health.

This sequence joins TRBV5-1 and TRBJ1-1; 7 bases map to TRBD1. CDR1 and CDR2 (germline): SGHRS, YFSETQ. This CDR3 contains 15 residues. V dropped 3 bases and J dropped 4; count of bases not matched to a gene: 9. DNA of the CDR3: TGCGCCAGCAGCTGGTCGGGGAGGGGGCCCACTGAAGCTTTCTTT. It is translated as CASSWSGRGPTEAFF. Supplemented by reference TRBV5-1 and TRBJ1-1, the full variable domain reads KAGVTQTPRYLIKTRGQQVTLSCSPISGHRSVSWYQQTPGQGLQFLFEYFSETQRNKGNFPGRFSGRQFSNSRSEMNVSTLELGDSALYLCASSWSGRGPTEAFFGQGTRLTVV.

As for this clonotype: A much larger clone sits a single nucleotide away, making a read error possible. This chain connects TRBV12-3 or TRBV12-4 to TRBJ2-1; D is possibly TRBD2 (6 bases). The CDR3 length is 15 residues. V was trimmed by 2 bases and J by 9 bases, leaving 17 bases between them. The CDR3 is CASSLKGGKGSEQFF. CDR3 in DNA: TGTGCCAGCAGTTTAAAAGGAGGGAAAGGAAGTGAGCAGTTCTTC.

The chain carries TRBV6-5 and TRBJ2-7; TRBD1 is a possible D gene (5 bases). CDR3 length: 12 residues. Germline CDR1 and CDR2: MNHEY and SVGAGI. V was pared by 7 bases and J by 3 bases, with 10 bases between. The CDR3 loop is CASIDRDYEQYF. The DNA for the CDR3 is TGTGCCAGCATAGACAGAGACTACGAGCAGTACTTC.

In this sample, this clonotype turned up a few times. This chain uses TRBV20-1 with TRBJ2-2, with TRBD2 as a possible D gene (5 bases). V lost 0 bases, J lost 2 bases, and 19 bases lay in between. The germline gives CDR1 DFQATT, CDR2 SNEGSKA (reference sequence). CDR3 length: 18 residues. The CDR3 is CSARDARKMAGNTGELFF. The CDR3 coding sequence is TGCAGTGCTAGAGATGCTCGGAAGATGGCGGGCAACACCGGGGAGCTGTTTTTT.

The chain combines TRBV20-1 with TRBJ1-1; TRBD1 matches at 7 bases. Per the germline V gene, CDR1 is DFQATT and CDR2 is SNEGSKA (reference sequence). The J segment lost 7 bases and the V segment lost 6 bases, leaving 17 bases of the junction unmatched. The CDR3 spans 15 residues. CDR3 nucleotides: TGCAGTGCCGACCGACAGGGAGCCGGTTTGGGTGAAGCTTTCTTT. This gives the protein CSADRQGAGLGEAFF.

Turning to this clonotype: The junction shows a germline mismatch at one end, possibly a read error. The chain employs TRBV29-1 and TRBJ1-1; no clear D gene. The CDR3 is made up of 14 amino acids. Germline loops: CDR1 SQVTM, CDR2 ANQGSEA. The DNA of the CDR3 is TGCAGCGTTGTTCTGGCCTTTACAAACACTGAAACTTTCTTT. Protein: CSVVLAFTNTETFF.

DNA of the CDR3: TGTGCCAGCAGAAAGAGGACAGGGGCCACTGAAGCTTTCTTT. Protein: CASRKRTGATEAFF. V usage is TRBV11-1 and J usage is TRBJ1-1, with TRBD1 matching 9 bases. Germline CDR1 and CDR2: SGHAT and FQDESV (reference sequence). V trimming: 6 bases; J trimming: 4 bases; junction bases outside the gene matches: 6. This CDR3 has 14 amino acids.

The chain is built from TRBV2 and TRBJ1-5, with a possible D match to TRBD1 (5 bases). Trimming removed 6 bases at V and 6 bases at J, with 12 bases between. The CDR3 is 13 residues long. Germline V lookup: CDR1 SNHLY, CDR2 FYNNEI. The CDR3 bases are TGTGCCAGCAGGTATCAGGGTGGTCAGCCCCAGCATTTT. Protein sequence: CASRYQGGQPQHF.

This clonotype was seen many times. The rearrangement uses TRBV5-1 and TRBJ1-4; D gene uncertain. The V end was cut by 2 bases, the J end by 7 bases, with 9 bases between. This CDR3 region has 13 residues. CDR1 is SGHRS, CDR2 YFSETQ, per germline. CDR3 DNA sequence: TGCGCCAGCAGCTTTGACCTCGGTGAAAAACTGTTTTTT. This gives the protein CASSFDLGEKLFF. The full variable domain, with the rest looked up from reference TRBV5-1 and TRBJ1-4, is KAGVTQTPRYLIKTRGQQVTLSCSPISGHRSVSWYQQTPGQGLQFLFEYFSETQRNKGNFPGRFSGRQFSNSRSEMNVSTLELGDSALYLCASSFDLGEKLFFGSGTQLSVL.

The V and J genes are TRBV29-1 and TRBJ1-2; 7 nucleotides agree with TRBD1. Trimming removed 4 bases from V and 2 bases from J; junction bases left unmatched: 10. Germline CDR1 is SQVTM and CDR2 is ANQGSEA. The CDR3 is 15 residues long. CDR3 residues: CSVVEARGRNYGYTF. The DNA of the CDR3 is TGCAGCGTTGTAGAGGCGAGGGGGCGAAACTATGGCTACACCTTC. Using reference TRBV29-1 and TRBJ1-2 for the parts outside the CDR3, the full variable domain is SAVISQKPSRDICQRGTSLTIQCQVDSQVTMMFWYRQQPGQSLTLIATANQGSEATYESGFVIDKFPISRPNLTFSTLTVSNMSPEDSSIYLCSVVEARGRNYGYTFGSGTRLTVV.

This clonotype has a count of ten or more. The rearrangement joins TRBV6-4 to TRBJ2-3, with TRBD2 matching over 9 bases. The CDR3 runs 15 residues. Per the germline V gene, CDR1 is MRHNA and CDR2 is SNTAGT. V shed 0 bases and J 4 bases; nucleotides not matched to a gene: 2. This CDR3 reads CASSDSASGADTQYF. CDR3 in DNA: TGTGCCAGCAGTGACTCTGCTAGCGGGGCAGATACGCAGTATTTT.

This clonotype was seen just once. This chain links TRBV20-1 with TRBJ2-3, with D maybe TRBD2 (5 bases). Germline V CDR1 and CDR2: DFQATT, SNEGSKA (reference sequence). V lost 6 bases, J lost 4 bases, and 11 bases lay in between. CDR3 length: 12 residues. As DNA, the CDR3 is TGCAGTGCCAGGAGGAGCGCAGATACGCAGTATTTT. Residues: CSARRSADTQYF.

This clonotype was found a few times. The chain employs TRBV4-1 and TRBJ1-5; 7 bases agree with TRBD1. The germline V gene has CDR1 MGHRA and CDR2 YSYEKL. The CDR3 loop spans 16 amino acids. Trimming cost V 3 bases and J 0 bases; bases outside gene matches: 5. This chain's CDR3 is CASSHFQGDSNQPQHF. The CDR3 DNA reads TGCGCCAGCAGCCATTTCCAGGGGGATAGCAATCAGCCCCAGCATTTT.

The V call is TRBV14, the J call TRBJ1-2; D is ambiguous. The ends were cut back, 4 bases at V and 4 bases at J, with 16 bases in the middle. There are 15 residues in the CDR3. Germline CDR1 and CDR2: SGHDN and FVKESK. CDR3 sequence: CASSRLQTVGYGYTF. CDR3 sequence (DNA): TGTGCCAGCAGCCGTTTACAGACGGTCGGCTATGGCTACACCTTC. The full variable domain, completed using reference TRBV14 and TRBJ1-2, is EAGVTQFPSHSVIEKGQTVTLRCDPISGHDNLYWYRRVMGKEIKFLLHFVKESKQDESGMPNNRFLAERTGGTYSTLKVQPAELEDSGVYFCASSRLQTVGYGYTFGSGTRLTVV.

This clonotype was recorded a few times. The V and J genes are TRBV4-1 and TRBJ1-1, with a weak D call TRBD1 (6 bases). Looked up from germline, CDR1 is MGHRA and CDR2 is YSYEKL. This CDR3 comprises 15 residues. With 0 bases removed from V and 0 bases from J, the gap between germline ends came to 8 bases. CDR3 bases: TGCGCCAGCAGCCAAGAACACAGGGTGAACACTGAAGCTTTCTTT. Its protein product is CASSQEHRVNTEAFF.

The V gene is TRBV7-9, the J gene TRBJ1-4; D is uncertain. The germline V gene encodes CDR1 SEHNR and CDR2 FQNEAQ (reference sequence). CDR3 length: 12 residues. The germline V and J ends were trimmed by 8 bases and 7 bases, with 11 bases remaining between them. CDR3 nucleotides: TGTGCCAGCGGCCCTTCTAGTGAAAAACTGTTTTTT. Protein sequence: CASGPSSEKLFF. The variable domain in full, with the rest retrieved from reference TRBV7-9 and TRBJ1-4, is DTGVSQNPRHKITKRGQNVTFRCDPISEHNRLYWYRQTLGQGPEFLTYFQNEAQLEKSRLLSDRFSAERPKGSFSTLEIQRTEQGDSAMYLCASGPSSEKLFFGSGTQLSVL.

Comments on this clonotype: A much larger clone lies one base from this, so it may be a read error. The chain has TRBV29-1 and TRBJ2-1; D gene ambiguous. The CDR3 contains 13 residues. Germline assignment: CDR1 SQVTM and CDR2 ANQGSEA. CDR3 DNA: TGCAGCGTTGAGCGTCTAGATAAAGTTGAGCAGTCCTTC. Translation gives CSVERLDKVEQSF.

J is TRBJ1-4 and V is TRBV7-2, with D perhaps TRBD1 (6 bases). Trimming took 4 bases from V and 6 from J, leaving 12 bases between them. Per germline, CDR1 SGHTA and CDR2 FQGNSA. The CDR3 extends over 14 amino acids. The CDR3: CASSSGTNHEKLFF. The DNA for the CDR3 is TGTGCCAGCAGCTCCGGGACAAACCATGAAAAACTGTTTTTT.

In its sample, this clonotype was seen many times. The J gene is TRBJ2-7, the V gene TRBV21-1; TRBD1, the D gene given by the table, was not confirmed from the DNA. TRBV21-1 counts as a pseudogene. This CDR3 is built from 12 residues. CDR3 in DNA: TGTGCCAGCAGACAGGGACCCTACGAGCAGTACTTC. Its translation is CASRQGPYEQYF.

V and J are TRBV2 and TRBJ2-7; D is unclear. V was cut by 4 bases and J by 4 bases, with 14 bases left in between. CDR1 is SNHLY and CDR2 is FYNNEI in the germline V gene. The CDR3 length is 14 residues. Written as DNA, the CDR3 is TGTGCCAGCAGTGTCGGCAAGGGTTGGTACGAGCAGTACTTC. Amino acid sequence: CASSVGKGWYEQYF.

The chain is built from TRBV6-5 and TRBJ2-7; weak D call: TRBD1 (6 bases). V was shortened by 3 bases and J by 3 bases, with 12 bases between the two germline ends. This CDR3 is built from 14 residues. The germline gives CDR1 MNHEY, CDR2 SVGAGI. The CDR3 coding sequence is TGTGCCAGCAGTTATTGGGACACCGGCTACGAGCAGTACTTC. Its protein product is CASSYWDTGYEQYF.

Many counts were recorded for this clonotype. The chain carries TRBV28 and TRBJ2-2, with D uncertain. Germline CDR1 reads MDHEN; CDR2 reads SYDVKM. The CDR3 has 12 residues. With 6 bases removed from V and 1 base from J, the gap between germline ends came to 3 bases. CDR3: CASRRNTGELFF. In nucleotides, the CDR3 is TGTGCCAGCAGGCGGAACACCGGGGAGCTGTTTTTT.